Below, 9 T cell receptor beta chains from the same sample are listed, as sequenced in a study of T cells after yellow fever vaccination. TCRdb redid the calling of the 5' RACE reads with MiXCR, one entry per CDR3 protein. The sample yields 300,000 or so distinct CDR3 sequences, 7.5% to 9% seen once. Specimen: CD4+ T cells sorted from PBMCs, collected 5 days after the yellow fever booster vaccination. The receptor set was obtained from a man younger than 35 who received the YFV17D yellow fever vaccine.

This rearrangement joins TRBV20-1 to TRBJ2-1, with a weak D call TRBD1 (6 bases). Germline V gene data show CDR1 as DFQATT and CDR2 as SNEGSKA (reference sequence). The CDR3 spans 18 residues. The V gene lost 6 bases and the J gene lost 3 bases, with 27 bases spanning the gap. The DNA for the CDR3 is TGCAGTGCGAGGGGGAATTCATTGGACAGACGATTCTACAATGAGCAGTTCTTC. Translated, it gives CSARGNSLDRRFYNEQFF.

V usage is TRBV20-1 and J usage is TRBJ2-1, with TRBD1 matching 7 bases. The trim removed 0 bases at V and 0 bases at J, leaving 8 bases unmatched. This CDR3 contains 17 residues. In germline, CDR1 is DFQATT, CDR2 SNEGSKA (reference sequence). The CDR3 region has the DNA TGCAGTGCTAGAGACCCCGGACAGGCAAGCTCCTACAATGAGCAGTTCTTC. This encodes CSARDPGQASSYNEQFF.

The chain couples TRBV18 to TRBJ2-3; the D is unclear. Germline V gives CDR1 KGHSH, CDR2 LQKENI. The V and J ends lost 10 bases and 0 bases respectively, with 11 bases between them. The CDR3 runs to 13 residues. The CDR3: CATHPDSTDTQYF. The CDR3 DNA is TGTGCCACCCACCCGGACAGCACAGATACGCAGTATTTT.

This clonotype was counted between two and nine times. The V and J genes are TRBV14 and TRBJ2-3; possible D gene TRBD2, 6 bases. V gave up 1 base and J gave up 8 bases, with 7 bases separating them. CDR1 and CDR2 from the germline V gene are SGHDN and FVKESK. The CDR3 spans 12 residues. The CDR3 DNA reads as TGTGCCAGCAGCCAAGGCGGGGCTACGCAGTATTTT. Its translation: CASSQGGATQYF. Supplemented by reference TRBV14 and TRBJ2-3, the full variable domain reads EAGVTQFPSHSVIEKGQTVTLRCDPISGHDNLYWYRRVMGKEIKFLLHFVKESKQDESGMPNNRFLAERTGGTYSTLKVQPAELEDSGVYFCASSQGGATQYFGPGTRLTVL.

The rearrangement links TRBV7-2 to TRBJ2-3; 16 nucleotides agree with TRBD2. The V and J ends lost 5 bases and 3 bases, in that order; junction bases with no gene match: 11. This CDR3 contains 19 residues. CDR1 and CDR2 from the germline V gene are SGHTA and FQGNSA. Here the CDR3 reads CASSPGTSGGARRTDTQYF. The CDR3 DNA follows: TGTGCCAGCAGCCCCGGGACTAGCGGGGGGGCTAGAAGAACAGATACGCAGTATTTT.

This clonotype was counted many times. The rearrangement links TRBV5-1 to TRBJ1-6, with 8 nucleotides matching TRBD1. The CDR3 has 17 residues. The V gene's germline CDR1 is SGHRS and CDR2 YFSETQ. Germline trimming cut 5 bases from V and 0 bases from J; bases unmatched to any gene: 7. The CDR3 spells CASSRGQGGSYNSPLHF. DNA for the CDR3: TGCGCCAGCAGTCGTGGACAGGGAGGCTCCTATAATTCACCCCTCCACTTT.

This clonotype has ten or more counts. The genes are TRBV7-2 and TRBJ2-7; 8 positions agree with TRBD1. In germline, CDR1 is SGHTA, CDR2 FQGNSA. Trimming took 5 bases from V and 2 from J; bases not matched to a gene: 5. This CDR3 is 14 amino acids long. The CDR3 spells CASSPQGGPYEQYV. The CDR3 DNA reads as TGTGCCAGCAGCCCACAGGGGGGACCCTACGAGCAGTACGTC.

This clonotype has just a few counts. The rearrangement joins TRBV6-2 or TRBV6-3 to TRBJ2-2, with TRBD2 matching 7 bases. The V and J ends lost 5 bases and 5 bases, in that order; junction bases with no gene match: 20. The CDR3 totals 19 residues. The germline V gene has CDR1 MNHEY and CDR2 SVGEGT. The CDR3 loop reads CASSRLRGLRGGKTGELFF. The CDR3 nucleotides read TGTGCCAGCAGTCGCCTCCGGGGACTACGAGGAGGAAAAACCGGGGAGCTGTTTTTT.

This clonotype was seen more than once but under ten times. The V and J genes are TRBV12-3 or TRBV12-4 and TRBJ2-3; 7 bases align to TRBD1. V shed 6 bases, J shed 5 bases, and the junction held 11 bases outside the gene matches. The length of the CDR3 is 15 residues. The CDR3 DNA reads TGTGCCAGCAGCCGGCCGACAGGGATCGGAGATACGCAGTATTTT. This encodes CASSRPTGIGDTQYF.